Given below is one T cell receptor (beta chain) in context. This sample is drawn from a study of blood T cell repertoires in COVID-19. Study background: Samples representing acute and convalescent COVID-19 were sourced from the United States, Italy and Spain. PBMCs, B-cell-depleted T cells, or T cells were the source of the cDNA or gDNA that made up the material.

As processed by the authors: Estimation of nucleated cell counts relied on the amplification of reference gene primers. The table came from immunoSEQ multiplex PCR; TCRdb's copy has only in-frame clones and leaves some out. Clonal size and the V and J genes are those of that table, whereas D and trimming came from the DNA. The sample consists of around 100,000 clones, 84% of them appearing once. This sequence originates from a man between 65 and 85 years old with active or convalescent COVID-19. The material sequenced was peripheral blood.

CDR3 nucleotides: TGTGCCAGCAGCTTCCGGGACTATCAAGATACGCAGTATTTT. Translated, it gives CASSFRDYQDTQYF. V and J are TRBV7-2 and TRBJ2-3; 7 nucleotides agree with TRBD2. CDR3 length equals 14 residues. Germline V lookup: CDR1 SGHTA, CDR2 FQGNSA. Unmatched junction bases numbered 5, after V lost 3 bases and J lost 5 bases.